The 18 T cell receptor beta chains listed next were all sequenced from one sample in a study of sequential checkpoint blockade in melanoma. The treatment is: randomized to nivolumab then ipilimumab (arm A) or the reverse (arm B). TCRdb's table, derived via immunoSEQ multiplex PCR, lists solely in-frame clones and lacks some. Of over 9,500 clones listed, over 70% are singletons. Source: CD8+ T cells sorted from blood (inferred from file names), taken from a patient given nivolumab and ipilimumab in sequence. The receptors originated from a human donor with melanoma.

The J gene is TRBJ1-5, the V gene TRBV28, with 7 nucleotides matching TRBD1. This CDR3 contains 16 residues. CDR1 and CDR2 (germline): MDHEN, SYDVKM. V shed 6 bases, J shed 2 bases, and the junction held 10 bases outside the gene matches. For the CDR3, the DNA is TGTGCCAGCAGACAATACAGGGGAGGTGGCAATCAGCCCCAGCATTTT. Its protein product is CASRQYRGGGNQPQHF.

This chain connects TRBV6-1 to TRBJ1-3, with no clear D. This CDR3 has 15 residues. Germline values: CDR1 MNHNS, CDR2 SASEGT. Deletions cut 2 bases from V and 4 bases from J, with 12 bases between. The CDR3 sequence is CASSERPAGGNTIYF. CDR3 bases: TGTGCCAGCAGTGAACGTCCAGCGGGGGGAAACACCATATATTTT.

In its sample, this clone ranks as medium-sized (0.01 to 0.1%). The chain links TRBV19 to TRBJ2-6, with TRBD2 as a possible D gene (5 bases). Trimming left V 7 bases short and J 2 bases short, with 18 bases between. This CDR3 contains 17 residues. Germline V gene data show CDR1 as LNHDA and CDR2 as SQIVND (reference sequence). This CDR3 reads CASKWRREDPGANVLTF. The DNA of the CDR3 is TGTGCCAGTAAGTGGCGACGGGAAGATCCTGGGGCCAACGTCCTGACTTTC.

The chain recombines TRBV6-5 with TRBJ1-1; possible D gene TRBD1, 5 bases. Trimming pared 2 bases from V and 0 bases from J, leaving 13 bases between. Germline CDR1 and CDR2: MNHEY and SVGAGI. The CDR3 spans 16 residues. CDR3 bases: TGTGCCAGCAGTTACGACCGGGGGACCATGAACACTGAAGCTTTCTTT. It specifies CASSYDRGTMNTEAFF.

The chain couples TRBV15 to TRBJ1-4, with D unclear. V dropped 1 base and J dropped 5 bases, with 11 bases sitting between them. CDR3 length: 15 residues. The germline CDR1 and CDR2 sequences are LNHNV and YYDKDF (reference sequence). CDR3: CATSRGSGGNEKLFF. The CDR3 DNA reads as TGTGCCACCAGCAGAGGAAGTGGCGGAAATGAAAAACTGTTTTTT.

This clone was observed a few times. The rearrangement joins TRBV19 to TRBJ1-3; D uncertain. V lost 4 bases and J 3 bases, leaving 10 bases between the germline ends. This CDR3 comprises 14 residues. CDR1 and CDR2 (germline): LNHDA, SQIVND (reference sequence). As DNA, the CDR3 is TGTGCCAGTAGTAACGGGAGGATTGGAAACACCATATATTTT. Encoded protein: CASSNGRIGNTIYF.

V is TRBV5-4 and J is TRBJ2-7; D is possibly TRBD1 (6 bases). Germline loops: CDR1 SGHNT, CDR2 YYREEE (reference sequence). The CDR3 sequence is 13 residues long. Trimming stripped 4 bases from V and 2 bases from J, with 10 bases between. The CDR3 region is CASSPEGAYEQYF. Here the CDR3 DNA reads TGTGCCAGCAGCCCCGAGGGGGCCTACGAGCAGTACTTC.

The chain employs TRBV19 and TRBJ1-1; D ambiguous. CDR1 is LNHDA, CDR2 SQIVND, per germline (reference sequence). V lost 1 base and J lost 4, with 16 bases in between. The length of the CDR3 is 16 residues. CDR3 sequence: CASSIGFFGRVTEAFF. The CDR3 bases are TGTGCCAGTAGTATAGGTTTCTTCGGGAGGGTCACTGAAGCTTTCTTT.

Comments on this clone: Distinct nucleotide sequences in the sample also encode this CDR3. V and J are TRBV7-9 and TRBJ2-3, with D maybe TRBD1 (6 bases). The germline V gene encodes CDR1 SEHNR and CDR2 FQNEAQ (reference sequence). This CDR3 has 15 amino acids. V dropped 5 bases and J dropped 0 bases, with 12 bases sitting between them. The CDR3 coding sequence is TGTGCCAGCAGCCCGACAGGAGTTAGCACAGATACGCAGTATTTT. Residues: CASSPTGVSTDTQYF.

This rearrangement joins TRBV9 to TRBJ2-7; 9 bases are a match to TRBD1. Germline CDR1 and CDR2: SGDLS and YYNGEE. V was pared by 0 bases and J by 4 bases, with 2 bases of the junction left unmatched. The CDR3 covers 14 residues. The CDR3 coding sequence is TGTGCCAGCAGCGTAGGGGACAGGGAGTACGAGCAGTACTTC. It translates to CASSVGDREYEQYF. Full variable domain (missing parts from reference TRBV9 and TRBJ2-7): DSGVTQTPKHLITATGQRVTLRCSPRSGDLSVYWYQQSLDQGLQFLIQYYNGEERAKGNILERFSAQQFPDLHSELNLSSLELGDSALYFCASSVGDREYEQYFGPGTRLTVT.

J is TRBJ2-7 and V is TRBV4-1; weak D call: TRBD1 (6 bases). This CDR3 spans 14 amino acids. Trimming removed 0 bases at V and 5 bases at J, with 11 bases between. Per germline, CDR1 MGHRA and CDR2 YSYEKL. The CDR3 sequence: CASSQDLPGDEQYF. The CDR3 DNA sequence: TGCGCCAGCAGCCAAGATTTACCAGGGGACGAGCAGTACTTC.

This clone was observed a single time. This specimen includes other DNA sequences encoding the same CDR3. The chain recombines TRBV7-8 with TRBJ2-5, with D possibly matching TRBD1 (6 bases). The ends were cut back, 6 bases at V and 2 bases at J, with 10 bases in the middle. CDR3 length equals 13 residues. CDR1 SGHVS and CDR2 FQNEAQ come from the germline V gene. The CDR3 DNA sequence: TGTGCCAGCAGGGGACATCTACAAGAGACCCAGTACTTC. It encodes CASRGHLQETQYF.

By sample share, this clone is large. V and J are TRBV19 and TRBJ1-4; D is unresolved. V was trimmed by 3 bases and J by 5 bases, leaving 10 bases between them. Germline CDR1 LNHDA, CDR2 SQIVND (reference sequence). This CDR3 is built from 14 residues. The CDR3 here is CASSIHPQNEKLFF. In nucleotides, the CDR3 is TGTGCCAGTAGTATTCATCCACAGAATGAAAAACTGTTTTTT.

This clone has just a few counts. This rearrangement joins TRBV6-4 to TRBJ2-3; 9 positions agree with TRBD2. The CDR3 loop spans 15 amino acids. CDR1 is MRHNA, CDR2 SNTAGT, per germline. V lost 3 bases, J lost 1 base, and 2 bases stayed unmatched. CDR3 in DNA: TGTGCCAGCAGTGAAGCGGGGGGACGCACAGATACGCAGTATTTT. Its protein is CASSEAGGRTDTQYF.

The V call is TRBV19, the J call TRBJ2-4; D is unclear. There are 15 residues in the CDR3. In germline, CDR1 is LNHDA, CDR2 SQIVND (reference sequence). Trimming removed 3 bases at V and 0 bases at J, with 9 bases between. DNA of the CDR3: TGTGCCAGTAGTATCGATTCCGGAGCCAAAAACATTCAGTACTTC. Protein product: CASSIDSGAKNIQYF.

V gene TRBV13 combines with J gene TRBJ2-7; possibly TRBD1 for D (5 bases). The V gene's germline CDR1 is PRHDT and CDR2 FYEKMQ (reference sequence). The CDR3 spans 14 residues. With 3 bases removed from V and 0 bases from J, the gap between germline ends came to 9 bases. The chain's CDR3 is CASSLGQISYEQYF. CDR3 DNA sequence: TGTGCCAGCAGCTTGGGGCAGATCTCCTACGAGCAGTACTTC.

This chain joins TRBV20-1 and TRBJ1-2; a possible D gene is TRBD1 (6 bases). The CDR3 totals 11 residues. The germline V gene has CDR1 DFQATT and CDR2 SNEGSKA (reference sequence). Trimming left V 3 bases short and J 6 bases short, with 8 bases between. DNA of the CDR3: TGCAGTGCTAGGGGGACAAATGGCTACACCTTC. Protein sequence: CSARGTNGYTF.

The rearrangement links TRBV28 to TRBJ2-1; tentatively, D is TRBD2 (6 bases). Germline values: CDR1 MDHEN, CDR2 SYDVKM. The CDR3 is 13 amino acids. The germline V and J ends were trimmed by 7 bases and 6 bases, with 13 bases remaining between them. This CDR3 reads CASTRLVSNEQFF. CDR3 coding DNA: TGTGCCAGCACCCGACTAGTCAGCAATGAGCAGTTCTTC.